The clone carrying this T cell receptor (beta chain) was detected only once. Assay used: immunoSEQ multiplex PCR; TCRdb lists only in-frame clones, some missing. The profile covers about 91,000 clones, with under 95% appearing a single time and under 0.3% taken by the ten largest. These data belong to a study of technical replicates of blood from several donors. Deletions cut 3 bases from V and 4 bases from J, with 7 bases between. The CDR3 is 13 amino acids. CDR1 SGHDN and CDR2 FVKESK come from the germline V gene. The source is a human donor in good health. The sequenced material came from T cells isolated from PBMCs. The chain employs TRBV14 and TRBJ2-1, with D tentatively TRBD1 (6 bases). The CDR3 here is CASSQRGYNEQFF. The CDR3 bases are TGTGCCAGCAGCCAGAGGGGGTACAATGAGCAGTTCTTC.